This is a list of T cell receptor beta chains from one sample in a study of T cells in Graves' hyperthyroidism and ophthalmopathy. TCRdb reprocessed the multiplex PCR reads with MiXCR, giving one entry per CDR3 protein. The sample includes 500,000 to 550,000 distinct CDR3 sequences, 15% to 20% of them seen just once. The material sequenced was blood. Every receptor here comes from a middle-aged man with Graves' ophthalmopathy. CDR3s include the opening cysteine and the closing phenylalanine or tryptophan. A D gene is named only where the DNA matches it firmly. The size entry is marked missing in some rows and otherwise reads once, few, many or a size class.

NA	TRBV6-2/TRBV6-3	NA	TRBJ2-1	TGTGCCACTCGCCGCGGGACCAATGAGCAGTTCTTC	CATRRGTNEQFF
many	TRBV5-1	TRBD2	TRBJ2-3	TGCGCCAGCAGCCCCAGCGGGGGGCCATCAGATACGCAGTATTTT	CASSPSGGPSDTQYF
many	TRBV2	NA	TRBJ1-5	TGTGCCAGCAGTGAACAGGGGAGTATTAACAATCAGCCCCAGCATTTT	CASSEQGSINNQPQHF
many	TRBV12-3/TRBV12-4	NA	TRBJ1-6	TGTGCCAGCAGTCTCACAGGAGATTCACCCCTCCACTTT	CASSLTGDSPLHF
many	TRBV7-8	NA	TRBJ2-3	TGTGCCAGCAGCCCCCCAAGCGGGAGCACAGATACGCAGTATTTT	CASSPPSGSTDTQYF
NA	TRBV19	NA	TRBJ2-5	TGTGCCAGTAGTATAGATTGGATGGAGACCCAGTACTTC	CASSIDWMETQYF
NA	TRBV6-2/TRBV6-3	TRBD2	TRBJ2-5	TGTGCCAGCAGTTTCGAGAAGCGGGGGGCCGGGGAGACCCAGTACTTC	CASSFEKRGAGETQYF
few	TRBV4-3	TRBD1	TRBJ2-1	TGCGCCAGCAGCCAAGTATACAGGGGCACGAGGCCCCACAATGAGCAGTTCTTC	CASSQVYRGTRPHNEQFF
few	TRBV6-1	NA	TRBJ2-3	TGTGCCAGCAGTAAAGGACGGGGGAGCACAGATACGCAGTATTTT	CASSKGRGSTDTQYF
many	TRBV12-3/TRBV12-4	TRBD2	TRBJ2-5	TGTGCCAGTACGGGGGGTCAAGAGACCCAGTACTTC	CASTGGQETQYF
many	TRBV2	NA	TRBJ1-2	TGTGCCAGCAACGGAGGGTTAAACTATGGCTACACCTTC	CASNGGLNYGYTF
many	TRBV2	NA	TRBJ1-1	TGTGCCAGCAACCTGGACAAGGGAAGAGGCACTGAAGCTTTCTTT	CASNLDKGRGTEAFF
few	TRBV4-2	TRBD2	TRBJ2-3	TGTGCCAGCAGCCATTCCGGACTAGCGGGAACAGATACGCAGTATTTT	CASSHSGLAGTDTQYF
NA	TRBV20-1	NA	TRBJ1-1	TGCAGTGCTAGATTGGCAGTTGAAGCTTTCTTT	CSARLAVEAFF
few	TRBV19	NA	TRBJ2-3	TGTGCCAGTAGTATAACGGTACAGAGCACAGATACGCAGTATTTT	CASSITVQSTDTQYF
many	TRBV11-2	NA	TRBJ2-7	TGTGCCACCTCGACCAGTCAGACCCTCGAGCAGTACTTC	CATSTSQTLEQYF
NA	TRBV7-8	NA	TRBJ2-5	TGTGCCAGCAGCAATCCTTTAGCCCAGTACTTC	CASSNPLAQYF
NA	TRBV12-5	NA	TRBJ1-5	TGTGCTACGGCCGCAGGGGGCAATCAGCCCCAGCATTTT	CATAAGGNQPQHF
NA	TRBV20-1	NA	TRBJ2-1	TGCAGTGCTAGAGATTATAGTCGAGGAGCGGGTTTCTCCTACAATGAGCAGTTCTTC	CSARDYSRGAGFSYNEQFF
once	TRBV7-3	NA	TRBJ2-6	TGTGCCAGCAGCTTCGGCCTGGCTGGGGCCAACGCCCTGACTTTC	CASSFGLAGANALTF
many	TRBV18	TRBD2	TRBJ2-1	TGTGCCAGCTCACCAACCGGGACTAGCTTACAGGAGCAGTTCTTC	CASSPTGTSLQEQFF
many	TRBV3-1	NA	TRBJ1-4	TGTGCCAGCAGCCACTTTCGGGGGACAACTAATGAAAAACTGTTTTTT	CASSHFRGTTNEKLFF
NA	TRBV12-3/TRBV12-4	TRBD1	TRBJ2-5	TGTGCCAGCAGTTGGACAGGGGCAGGGGTCCAAGAGACCCAGTACTTC	CASSWTGAGVQETQYF
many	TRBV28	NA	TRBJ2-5	TGTGCCAGCTCTCCTTGGCAGGGGGAGACCCAGTACTTC	CASSPWQGETQYF
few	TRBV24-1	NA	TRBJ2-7	TGTGCCACCAGTGATGGGGGGCGGGAAGAGCAGTACTTC	CATSDGGREEQYF
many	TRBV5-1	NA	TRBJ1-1	TGCGCCAGCAGCCTTAAGGAGGGTGGAAACACTGAAGCTTTCTTT	CASSLKEGGNTEAFF
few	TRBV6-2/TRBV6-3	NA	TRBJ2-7	TGTGCCAGCAGTTACGACCTATCCTACGAGCAGTACTTC	CASSYDLSYEQYF
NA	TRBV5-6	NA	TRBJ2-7	TGTGCCAGCAGCTTGGGTCTAGCGCGCAGCTCCTACGAGCAGTACTTC	CASSLGLARSSYEQYF
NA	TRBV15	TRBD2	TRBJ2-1	TGTGCCACCAGCGGTAGCGGGAGGGCCGGGGGGAATGAGCAGTTCTTC	CATSGSGRAGGNEQFF
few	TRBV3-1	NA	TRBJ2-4	TGTGCCAGCAGCCAAGACCCCCAGCCGAATATTCAGTACTTC	CASSQDPQPNIQYF
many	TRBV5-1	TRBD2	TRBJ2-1	TGCGCCAGCAGCCTGGGACTAGCGGGGAACTACAATGAGCAGTTCTTC	CASSLGLAGNYNEQFF
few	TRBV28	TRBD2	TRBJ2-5	TGTGCCAGCAGTTTATATAGCGGGGTGTCCTACTTC	CASSLYSGVSYF
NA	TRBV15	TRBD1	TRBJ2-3	TGTGCCACCAGCAGAGGTGAGGGGGCTAGCACAGATACGCAGTATTTT	CATSRGEGASTDTQYF
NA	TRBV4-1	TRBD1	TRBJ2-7	TGCGCCAGCAGCCAAGGGGGGACAGGAAACTCCTACGAGCAGTACTTC	CASSQGGTGNSYEQYF
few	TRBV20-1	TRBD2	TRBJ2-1	TGCAGTGTTTACGGACTAGCGGTCAATGAGCAGTTCTTC	CSVYGLAVNEQFF
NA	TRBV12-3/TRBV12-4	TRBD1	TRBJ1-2	TGTGCCAGCAGTTCGTTTCAGGGACAGGGGGGATATGGCTACACCTTC	CASSSFQGQGGYGYTF
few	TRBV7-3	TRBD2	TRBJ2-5	TGTGCCAGCAGCCCAAACAGCGGGAGGATGGGGGAGACCCAGTACTTC	CASSPNSGRMGETQYF
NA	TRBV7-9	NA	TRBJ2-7	TGTGCCAGCAGCCCGGGTGCTAGGTACGAGCAGTACTTC	CASSPGARYEQYF
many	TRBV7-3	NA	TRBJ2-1	TGTGCCAGCAGCTCCGACGAGAGCTCCTACAATGAGCAGTTCTTC	CASSSDESSYNEQFF
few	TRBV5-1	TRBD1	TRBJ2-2	TGCGCCAGCAGCTCGGGACAGGGGACCACCGGGGAGCTGTTTTTT	CASSSGQGTTGELFF
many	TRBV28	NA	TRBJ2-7	TGTGCCAGCAGGCCGGTGAGCTCCTACGAGCAGTACTTC	CASRPVSSYEQYF
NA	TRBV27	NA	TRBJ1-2	TGTGCCAGCAGTTCCCAAGGGGGTAACTGTGGCTACACCTTC	CASSSQGGNCGYTF
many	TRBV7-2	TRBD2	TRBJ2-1	TGTGCCAGCAGCACCCGGGGACTAGGATACAATGAGCAGTTCTTC	CASSTRGLGYNEQFF
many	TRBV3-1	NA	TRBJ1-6	TGTGCCAGCAGCACAAACAGGGTGGACAATTCACCCCTCCACTTT	CASSTNRVDNSPLHF
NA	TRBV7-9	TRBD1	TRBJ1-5	TGTGCCAGCAGCGCGACAGGGGTCGGCAATCAGCCCCAGCATTTT	CASSATGVGNQPQHF
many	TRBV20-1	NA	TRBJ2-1	TGCAGTGCTGACCGGGACACCCAGGGACTTGAGCAGTTCTTC	CSADRDTQGLEQFF
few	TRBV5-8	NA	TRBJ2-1	TGTGCCAGCAGCTCCACGGCTAGGGAGGAGCAGTTCTTC	CASSSTAREEQFF
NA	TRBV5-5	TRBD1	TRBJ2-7	TGTGCCAGCAGCTGGACAGGGTTGAGCTACGAGCAGTACTTC	CASSWTGLSYEQYF
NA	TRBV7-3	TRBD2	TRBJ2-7	TGTGCCAGCAGCCTTAGCGGGGGGCGAGGGGATGAGCAGTACTTC	CASSLSGGRGDEQYF
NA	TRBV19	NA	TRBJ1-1	TGTGCCAGTAGTATATCTCTAGGGACTGAAGCTTTCTTT	CASSISLGTEAFF
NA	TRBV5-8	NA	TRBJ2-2	TGTGCCAGCAGCCAAGATGGAAGGGTCGGAGGCGGGGAGCTGTTTTTT	CASSQDGRVGGGELFF
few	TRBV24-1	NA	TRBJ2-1	TGTGCCACCAGTGATTTGGGCAGCTCCTACAATGAGCAGTTCTTC	CATSDLGSSYNEQFF
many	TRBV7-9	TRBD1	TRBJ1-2	TGTGCCAGCAGCCCAAGCTCAGGGGGCTTCTATGGCTACACCTTC	CASSPSSGGFYGYTF
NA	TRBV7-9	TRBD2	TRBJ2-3	TGTGCCAGCAGACGACCGGGACTAGCGGGGTCAGATACGCAGTATTTT	CASRRPGLAGSDTQYF
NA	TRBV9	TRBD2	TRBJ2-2	TGTGCCAGCAGCACCTCCCCCGGGACTATAAACACCGGGGAGCTGTTTTTT	CASSTSPGTINTGELFF
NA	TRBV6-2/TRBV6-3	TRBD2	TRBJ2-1	TGTGCCAGCAGTTGGGGGAGGGGTTGGGGCGATGAGCAGTTCTTC	CASSWGRGWGDEQFF
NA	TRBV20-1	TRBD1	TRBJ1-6	TGCAGTGCTCCCGACAGGGGGCTTAATTCACCCCTCCACTTT	CSAPDRGLNSPLHF